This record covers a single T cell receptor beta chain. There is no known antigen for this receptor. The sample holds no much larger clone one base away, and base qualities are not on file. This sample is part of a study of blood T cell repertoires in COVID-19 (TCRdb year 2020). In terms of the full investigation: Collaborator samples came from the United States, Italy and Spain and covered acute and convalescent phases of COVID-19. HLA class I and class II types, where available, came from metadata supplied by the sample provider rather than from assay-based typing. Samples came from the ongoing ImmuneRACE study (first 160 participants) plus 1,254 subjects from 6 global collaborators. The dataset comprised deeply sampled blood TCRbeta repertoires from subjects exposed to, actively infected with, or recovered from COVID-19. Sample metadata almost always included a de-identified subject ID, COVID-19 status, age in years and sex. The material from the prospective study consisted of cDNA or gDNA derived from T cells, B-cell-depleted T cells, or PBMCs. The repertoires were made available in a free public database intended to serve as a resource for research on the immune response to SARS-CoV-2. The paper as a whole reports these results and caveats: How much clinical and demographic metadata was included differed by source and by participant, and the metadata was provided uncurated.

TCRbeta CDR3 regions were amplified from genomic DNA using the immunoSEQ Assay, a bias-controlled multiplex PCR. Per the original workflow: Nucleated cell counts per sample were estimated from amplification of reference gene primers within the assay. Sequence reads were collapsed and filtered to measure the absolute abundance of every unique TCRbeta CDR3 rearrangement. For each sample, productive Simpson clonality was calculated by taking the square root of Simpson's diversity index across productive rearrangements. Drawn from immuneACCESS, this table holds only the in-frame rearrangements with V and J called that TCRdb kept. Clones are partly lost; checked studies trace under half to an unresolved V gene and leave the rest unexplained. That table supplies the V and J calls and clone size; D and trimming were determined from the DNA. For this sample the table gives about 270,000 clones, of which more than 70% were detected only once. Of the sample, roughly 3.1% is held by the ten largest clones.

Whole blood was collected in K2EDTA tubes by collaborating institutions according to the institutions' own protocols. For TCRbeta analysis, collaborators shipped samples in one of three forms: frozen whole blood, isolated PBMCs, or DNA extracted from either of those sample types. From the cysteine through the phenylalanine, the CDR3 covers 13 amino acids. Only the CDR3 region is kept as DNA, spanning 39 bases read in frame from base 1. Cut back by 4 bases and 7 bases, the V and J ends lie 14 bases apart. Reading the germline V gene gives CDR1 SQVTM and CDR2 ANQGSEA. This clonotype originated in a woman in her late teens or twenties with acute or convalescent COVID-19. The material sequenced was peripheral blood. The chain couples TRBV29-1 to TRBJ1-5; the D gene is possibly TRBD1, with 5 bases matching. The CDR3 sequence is CSVGLGVGQPQHF. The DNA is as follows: TGCAGCGTTGGGTTAGGGGTCGGACAGCCCCAGCATTTT.